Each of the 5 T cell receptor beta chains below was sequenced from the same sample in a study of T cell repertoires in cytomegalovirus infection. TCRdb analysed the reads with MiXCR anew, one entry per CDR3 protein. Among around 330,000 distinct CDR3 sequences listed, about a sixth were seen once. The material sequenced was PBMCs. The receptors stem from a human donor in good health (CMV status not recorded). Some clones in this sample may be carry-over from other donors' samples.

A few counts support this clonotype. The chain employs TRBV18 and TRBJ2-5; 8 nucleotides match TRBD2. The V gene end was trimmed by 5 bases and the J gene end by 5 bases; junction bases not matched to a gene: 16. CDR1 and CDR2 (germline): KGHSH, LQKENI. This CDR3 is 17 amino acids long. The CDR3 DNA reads TGTGCCAGCTCATCGCAAGTCCAGCGGGGGAATCGGGAGACCCAGTACTTC. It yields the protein CASSSQVQRGNRETQYF.

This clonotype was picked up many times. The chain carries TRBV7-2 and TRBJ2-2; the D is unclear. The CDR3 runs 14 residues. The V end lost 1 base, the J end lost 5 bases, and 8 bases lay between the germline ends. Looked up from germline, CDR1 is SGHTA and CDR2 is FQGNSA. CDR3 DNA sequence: TGTGCCAGCAGCTTAGAGGCCTCAACCGGGGAGCTGTTTTTT. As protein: CASSLEASTGELFF. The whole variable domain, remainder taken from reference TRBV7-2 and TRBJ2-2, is GAGVSQSPSNKVTEKGKDVELRCDPISGHTALYWYRQSLGQGLEFLIYFQGNSAPDKSGLPSDRFSAERTGGSVSTLTIQRTQQEDSAVYLCASSLEASTGELFFGEGSRLTVL.

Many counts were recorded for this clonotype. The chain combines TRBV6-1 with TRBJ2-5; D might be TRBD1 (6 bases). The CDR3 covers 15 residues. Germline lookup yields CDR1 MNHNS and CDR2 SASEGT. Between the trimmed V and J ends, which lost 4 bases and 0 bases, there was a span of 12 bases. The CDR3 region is CASSGGWTDQETQYF. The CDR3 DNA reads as TGTGCCAGCAGTGGGGGGTGGACAGACCAAGAGACCCAGTACTTC.

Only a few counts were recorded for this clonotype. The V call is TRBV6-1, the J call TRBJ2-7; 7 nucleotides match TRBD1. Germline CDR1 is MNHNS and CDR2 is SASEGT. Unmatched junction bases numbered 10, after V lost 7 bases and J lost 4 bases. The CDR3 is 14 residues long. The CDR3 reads CASTAPDRTYEQYF. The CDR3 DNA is TGTGCCAGCACTGCCCCGGACAGGACTTACGAGCAGTACTTC.

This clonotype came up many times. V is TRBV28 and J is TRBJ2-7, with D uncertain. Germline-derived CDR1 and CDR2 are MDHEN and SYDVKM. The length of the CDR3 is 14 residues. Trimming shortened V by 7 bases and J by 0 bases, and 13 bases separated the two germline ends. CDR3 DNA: TGTGCCAGCACCCAGACCTGGTTCTCCTACGAGCAGTACTTC. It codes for CASTQTWFSYEQYF. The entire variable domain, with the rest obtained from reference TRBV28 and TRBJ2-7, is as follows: DVKVTQSSRYLVKRTGEKVFLECVQDMDHENMFWYRQDPGLGLRLIYFSYDVKMKEKGDIPEGYSVSREKKERFSLILESASTNQTSMYLCASTQTWFSYEQYFGPGTRLTVT.